This T cell receptor (beta chain) is drawn from a study of blood T cells in healthy people across ages. Total RNA extraction produced at least 5.5 micrograms (per sample) for the study. In regard to this clonotype: Its antigen is unknown.

Study-wide points: Age brought a roughly linear fall in TCR beta diversity measured per million T cells. Naive T cell percentage showed a strong correlation with the diversity of TCR beta. Greater diversity and more naive CD4+ cells were seen in long-lived donors than in aged donors.

Then a second PCR, running about 7 to 11 cycles, was carried out with a sample-barcoded 5' primer and a J-beta primer mix. TCRdb reprocessed the 5' RACE reads with MiXCR, giving one entry per CDR3 protein. The repertoire holds 700,000 to 800,000 distinct CDR3 sequences, with more than 40% as singletons. CDR1 and CDR2 from the germline V gene are MNHEY and SVGAGI. The CDR3 is 15 residues long. The V gene end was trimmed by 3 bases and the J gene end by 10 bases; junction bases not matched to a gene: 9. This clonotype was sampled from a woman aged 55-70 years in good health. The rearrangement uses TRBV6-5 and TRBJ2-1; 10 positions agree with TRBD2. The source material was blood. DNA for the CDR3: TGTGCCAGCAGTTATACTAGCGGGAAACCCTTGGAGCAGTTCTTC. The encoded protein is CASSYTSGKPLEQFF.